The TCR beta chain described here comes from a study of blood T cell repertoires in COVID-19. Looking at the study overall: Sites across the United States, Italy and Spain contributed samples from acute and convalescent COVID-19. Sample material is recorded as cDNA or gDNA derived from T cells, B-cell-depleted T cells, or PBMCs.

The CDR3 length is 13 residues. V lost 8 bases to trimming and J lost 3 bases, with 13 bases between them. As processed by the authors: Reference gene primer amplification in the assay estimated nucleated cell counts. Using immunoSEQ multiplex PCR, the repertoire was profiled, and TCRdb retains in-frame clones only, with some absent. D and trimming come from the DNA, and the V and J calls and clone size come from that table. The sample holds under 200,000 clones, 80% to 95% seen once. The rearrangement links TRBV23-1 to TRBJ1-1; TRBD1 is a possible D gene (5 bases). TRBV23-1 is an ORF, and what it does is uncertain. This receptor was identified in a man aged 50 or older with acute or convalescent COVID-19. Input material: peripheral blood. The CDR3 is CASSPWGYTEAFF. The CDR3 bases are TGCGCCAGCTCCCCGTGGGGCTACACTGAAGCTTTCTTT.